Listed below are T cell receptor beta chains from one sample, sequenced in a study of beta chain features in type 1 diabetes. The table came from immunoSEQ multiplex PCR; TCRdb's copy has only in-frame clones and leaves some out. The sample records a few hundred thousand clones, 15% to 20% being singletons. Sequences were obtained from naive CD4+ T cells from blood. All receptors derive from a woman under 30 in good health. Both conserved end residues are part of each CDR3. D genes are given only for firm matches. Clone size appears in some rows only: once, few, many, or a class for an expanded clone.

few	TRBJ2-3	NA	TRBV25-1	CASRSLQGDTQYF	TGTGCCAGCAGGTCGTTACAGGGTGATACGCAGTATTTT
NA	TRBJ1-2	NA	TRBV5-1	CASSTDQGRYGYTF	TGCGCCAGCTCGACAGACCAAGGGCGTTATGGCTACACCTTC
few	TRBJ2-7	TRBD1	TRBV7-2	CASSRTGVTPYEQYF	TGTGCCAGCAGCCGCACAGGGGTAACACCCTACGAGCAGTACTTC
NA	TRBJ1-4	TRBD1	TRBV15	CATSSDREAGEKLFF	TGTGCCACCAGCAGCGACAGGGAGGCAGGAGAAAAACTGTTTTTT
NA	TRBJ2-7	TRBD2	TRBV19	CASRSGRASSYEQYF	TGTGCCAGTAGGTCGGGGAGGGCCTCATCCTACGAGCAGTACTTC
NA	TRBJ2-7	NA	TRBV5-1	CASSGGAYEQYF	TGCGCCAGCAGCGGAGGAGCCTACGAGCAGTACTTC
NA	TRBJ1-2	NA	TRBV4-3	CASSQDGLYGYTF	TGCGCCAGCAGCCAAGATGGGCTCTATGGCTACACCTTC
NA	TRBJ1-4	TRBD1	TRBV23-1	CASSQPRWTGLEKLFF	TGCGCCAGCAGTCAACCGAGATGGACAGGTCTTGAAAAACTGTTTTTT
NA	TRBJ1-1	TRBD1	TRBV5-4	CASRTGVDTEAFF	TGTGCCAGCCGCACAGGGGTTGACACTGAAGCTTTCTTT
few	TRBJ1-1	NA	TRBV6-6	CASIGDSFMNTEAFF	TGTGCCAGCATAGGAGACAGTTTCATGAACACTGAAGCTTTCTTT
few	TRBJ2-2	NA	TRBV5-1	CASSPQGGTGELFF	TGCGCCAGCAGCCCCCAAGGGGGTACCGGGGAGCTGTTTTTT
few	TRBJ2-2	NA	TRBV6-6	CASSGVAGELFF	TGTGCCAGCAGTGGAGTGGCCGGGGAGCTGTTTTTT
few	TRBJ2-3	TRBD1	TRBV27	CASSLGQGRTDTQYF	TGTGCCAGCAGTTTAGGACAGGGACGCACAGATACGCAGTATTTT
few	TRBJ1-1	NA	TRBV19	CASSTVTPMNTEAFF	TGTGCCAGTAGTACGGTAACCCCCATGAACACTGAAGCTTTCTTT
NA	TRBJ1-1	NA	TRBV29-1	CSAAGGWTEAFF	TGCAGCGCCGCGGGGGGATGGACTGAAGCTTTCTTT
NA	TRBJ1-2	NA	TRBV7-2	CASSSWGEGGYTF	TGTGCCAGCAGCTCGTGGGGTGAGGGTGGCTACACCTTC
NA	TRBJ2-7	NA	TRBV5-4	CASSFDSLGEQYF	TGTGCCAGCAGCTTCGACAGTTTAGGCGAGCAGTACTTC
few	TRBJ2-5	TRBD2	TRBV30	CAWSLRLAGAWYQETQYF	TGTGCCTGGAGTCTTCGACTAGCGGGGGCCTGGTACCAAGAGACCCAGTACTTC
NA	TRBJ2-2	NA	TRBV27	CASSFTQGSATGELFF	TGTGCCAGCAGTTTTACCCAGGGGTCGGCCACCGGGGAGCTGTTTTTT
NA	TRBJ2-7	TRBD2	TRBV19	CATCPGGGAYEQYF	TGTGCCACCTGCCCAGGCGGGGGGGCCTACGAGCAGTACTTC
NA	TRBJ2-5	NA	TRBV19	CASTGGNQETQYF	TGTGCCAGTACAGGGGGGAACCAAGAGACCCAGTACTTC
NA	TRBJ1-1	NA	TRBV7-8	CASSLANRERTEAFF	TGTGCCAGCAGCTTAGCGAACAGGGAGCGCACTGAAGCTTTCTTT
few	TRBJ1-1	TRBD1	TRBV19	CASTTRGQGATEAFF	TGTGCCAGTACCACTAGGGGACAGGGGGCTACTGAAGCTTTCTTT
few	TRBJ1-4	TRBD1	TRBV13	CASSFLIRGREKLFF	TGTGCCAGCAGCTTCCTGATTAGGGGGCGCGAAAAACTGTTTTTT
few	TRBJ1-2	NA	TRBV29-1	CSVILSDYGYTF	TGCAGCGTTATCCTCAGTGATTATGGCTACACCTTC
few	TRBJ2-7	TRBD2	TRBV7-2	CASSSRTRGNEQYF	TGTGCCAGCAGCTCCCGGACTAGAGGTAACGAGCAGTACTTC
NA	TRBJ2-2	TRBD1	TRBV7-2	CASSLGQVAGELFF	TGTGCCAGCAGCCTCGGACAGGTTGCCGGGGAGCTGTTTTTT
NA	TRBJ2-1	NA	TRBV4-3	CASSQEGGGGVGYNEQFF	TGCGCCAGCAGCCAAGAGGGGGGTGGTGGGGTGGGTTACAATGAGCAGTTCTTC
NA	TRBJ2-7	TRBD2	TRBV9	CASSVADGRADEQYF	TGTGCCAGCAGCGTAGCAGACGGGAGGGCCGACGAGCAGTACTTC
NA	TRBJ2-7	NA	TRBV7-2	CASSLGADEQYF	TGTGCCAGCAGCCTTGGAGCTGACGAGCAGTACTTC
few	TRBJ1-2	NA	TRBV27	CASSLAGAAGQNYGYTF	TGTGCCAGCAGTTTAGCGGGGGCCGCCGGGCAAAACTATGGCTACACCTTC
few	TRBJ2-6	TRBD2	TRBV2	CASSEQAGSGANVLTF	TGTGCCAGCAGTGAGCAAGCGGGAAGTGGGGCCAACGTCCTGACTTTC
few	TRBJ2-1	NA	TRBV30	CAWSVPGPGQFF	TGTGCCTGGAGTGTTCCCGGTCCGGGGCAGTTCTTC
few	TRBJ2-1	TRBD2	TRBV4-1	CASSHLGLARGNEQFF	TGCGCCAGCAGCCACCTGGGACTAGCGAGGGGCAATGAGCAGTTCTTC
NA	TRBJ2-2	TRBD1	TRBV7-2	CASSLWTGERSGELFF	TGTGCCAGCAGCCTATGGACAGGGGAGAGGTCCGGGGAGCTGTTTTTT
NA	TRBJ1-1	TRBD1	TRBV18	CASSPGQGENTEAFF	TGTGCCAGCTCACCTGGACAGGGCGAGAACACTGAAGCTTTCTTT
NA	TRBJ1-4	TRBD1	TRBV9	CASSAGQGYEKLFF	TGTGCCAGCAGCGCGGGACAGGGGTACGAAAAACTGTTTTTT
NA	TRBJ2-5	TRBD1	TRBV30	CAWTGQPETQYF	TGTGCCTGGACGGGACAGCCGGAGACCCAGTACTTC